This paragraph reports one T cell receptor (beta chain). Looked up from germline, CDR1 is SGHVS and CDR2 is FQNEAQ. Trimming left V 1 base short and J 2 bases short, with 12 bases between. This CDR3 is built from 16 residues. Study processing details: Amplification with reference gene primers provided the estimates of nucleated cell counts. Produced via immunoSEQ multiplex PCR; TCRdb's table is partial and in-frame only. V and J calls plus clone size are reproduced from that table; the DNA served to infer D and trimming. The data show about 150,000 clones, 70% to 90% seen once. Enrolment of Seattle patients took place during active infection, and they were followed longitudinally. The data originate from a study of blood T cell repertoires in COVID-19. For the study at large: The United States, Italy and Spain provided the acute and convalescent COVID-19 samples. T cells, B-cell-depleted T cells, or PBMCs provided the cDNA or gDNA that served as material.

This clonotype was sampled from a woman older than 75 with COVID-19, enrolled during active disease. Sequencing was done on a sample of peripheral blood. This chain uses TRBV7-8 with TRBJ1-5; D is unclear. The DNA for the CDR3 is TGTGCCAGCAGCTTAGTGGCAATGTCCGGCAATCAGCCCCAGCATTTT. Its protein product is CASSLVAMSGNQPQHF.